This TCR beta chain was sequenced during a study of cytomegalovirus exposure and HLA in healthy donors (dated by TCRdb to the late 2010s). For the wider study: An earlier analysis of roughly 630 of the donors reported more than 250 Gb of sequence data and 117 million unique TCR beta sequences from 150 million to 200 million T cells. Donor age, sex, ethnicity and CMV serostatus were collected together with the repertoire data. Every discovery cohort repertoire had been produced on one sequencing platform. Genome-wide SNP genotypes for about 65% of the 666 donors were used in a later genetic analysis, which treated that subset as a discovery cohort. Rather than using new phenotypic data, the later analysis identified candidate immune exposures from TCR beta sequences and from how often those sequences occurred across donors. Besides the first cohort of roughly 660 subjects, a separate validation cohort made up of 120 different subjects was used. Typing coverage differed by locus: A, B, C, DRB1 and DQB1 were typed in about 620-630 donors, DQA1 in roughly 500, DPA1 in approximately 600, and DPB1 in around 490. On average, roughly 240,000 unique TCR beta nucleotide sequences were sequenced per donor among some 430 genotyped donors of the cohort, with 15% to 20% of those sequences being non-productive. The study aimed to test whether signatures of past pathogen exposure could be identified by cataloging public T cell receptors. An early release covering roughly 640 HLA-typed donors comprised about 290 gigabases of sequencing data and roughly 86 million unique TCR sequences. To study patterns of TCR occurrence, a later analysis re-analyzed previously published TCR beta repertoires from several hundred donors and added high-resolution HLA genotyping. To decide whether each TCR beta V gene segment behaved as functional or pseudogenic, an earlier analysis of nearly 600 of the donors relied on high-throughput TCR beta sequencing. Class I and class II HLA loci were covered by the typing at four-digit resolution. Because of strong linkage in the cohort, a few DR-DQ haplotypes were treated as single units for association and clustering. Using immunosequencing, the study profiled T cell repertoires from around 670 subjects and related those repertoires to cytomegalovirus serostatus. Of the 300 to 500 genotyped donors, 75% to 85% were placed in the genetic ancestry cluster associated with self-reported Caucasian donors. To predict cytomegalovirus infection status, the study brought together high-throughput TCR immunosequencing, statistical association of individual TCRs with disease status, and machine learning.

The method behind the library was the immunoSEQ multiplex PCR assay. A mixture of 60 forward primers for TCR Vbeta segments and 13 reverse primers for TCR Jbeta segments was used in the multiplex PCR. The CDR3 region of rearranged TCR beta genes was amplified from genomic DNA by a multiplex PCR assay. The amplified TCR beta libraries were sequenced on the Illumina HiSeq System as 87-base-pair reads. On the authors' methods: A later analysis tallied roughly 80 million unique TCR beta chains across the 666 repertoires, and about 10 million of those chains were shared by two or more donors. Raw reads were error-corrected and collapsed into unique sequences by a nearest-neighbor algorithm in which closely related sequences were merged to remove PCR and sequencing errors. To assign V, D and J gene segments, CDR3 sequences were aligned to IMGT reference sequences. For a sequence to be retained, a match of at least six nucleotides to both a V gene segment and a J gene segment was required. Rearrangements were called productive when the CDR3 lacked stop codons and stayed in frame with V and J; all others were non-productive. Following IMGT convention, CDR3 was defined as the stretch from the second conserved V-encoded cysteine to the conserved J-encoded phenylalanine. In an earlier analysis of around 540 of the donors, sequences lacking an unambiguous match to a single V gene segment were excluded. In an earlier analysis of about 590 of the donors, a V segment was called functional when productive rearrangements were above 56.7%, and segregating when the standard deviation between donors exceeded 5%. A statistical classification framework was built to diagnose cytomegalovirus status from the catalog of TCR beta chain sequences. A later analysis assigned V and J genes by comparing TCR nucleotide sequences with IMGT/GENE-DB human TR gene sequences. In a later analysis, CDR3 sequences and most-parsimonious VDJ recombination scenarios were assigned using the TCRdist pipeline. In a later analysis, each TCR beta chain was defined by its CDR3 amino acid sequence together with its V-gene family, and reads without a unique V-gene family were excluded. In a later analysis, 450 to 600 highly shared, low-generation-probability nucleotide sequences were removed to address suspected cross-contamination and a sequencing artifact. A later analysis calculated a clonal expansion index for each public chain from normalized within-repertoire ranks of inferred template counts. A later analysis computed generation probabilities with a VDJ recombination model fitted to out-of-frame rearrangements, and checked the results against IGoR. A later analysis scored TCR-TCR, TCR-HLA and TCR-CMV co-occurrence with hypergeometric tests, applying a repertoire-size bias correction to TCR pairs. False discovery rates were estimated in a later analysis by permuting HLA or CMV assignments 20 times. In a later analysis, co-occurring TCRs were grouped with DBSCAN, and TCRdist sequence similarity was added when clustering was performed within HLA-allele-positive subsets. Repertoires with fewer than 30,000 or more than 120,000 public chains were left out of co-occurrence clustering, as were several repertoires with anomalous nucleotide sharing. TCRdb took this table from immuneACCESS and kept in-frame rearrangements with V and J called. Such tables lack part of the clones; where checked against another copy, unresolved V genes explain under half of the gap, and the rest is unexplained. Clone size and the V and J calls come from that table; the DNA yielded D and trimming. This sample lists about 140,000 clones; roughly 80% were detected once. Approximately 3.2% of the sample is taken by the ten largest.

Paper-wide results and their limitations: A cluster of highly shared sequence variants was judged likely to represent a technical artifact of the sequencing pipeline. A later analysis reported that several top co-occurrence clusters appeared linked to parvovirus B19, influenza, CMV and Epstein-Barr virus. HLA typing was unavailable for some donors at each locus, so association tests used only the typed subset. The classifier was reported to diagnose cytomegalovirus status with high specificity and sensitivity in both the original cohort and the validation cohort. A further reported finding was that TCR beta sequences accurately predicted the HLA-A and HLA-B alleles for most subjects in the first cohort. A later analysis found that TCR association rates varied across HLA loci, with DRB1 alleles showing the most associated TCRs and HLA-C alleles the fewest. The 87-base-pair reads could not distinguish some IMGT-functional V segments, including TRBV6-2 and TRBV6-3, so those segments were excluded. Most CMV-associated TCR beta chains appeared to be HLA-restricted in a later analysis, and the HLA associations seemed to be driven largely by CMV exposure. Correlated functional status among segregating V segments might reflect linkage disequilibrium, but an unknown experimental factor could not be ruled out. Compared with the roughly 700-donor mean, donors in an Asian-associated ancestry cluster had fewer N-insertions in productive TCRs, according to a later genetic analysis. Specific HLA alleles were associated with some 15,000 TCR beta sequences at a false discovery rate of 0.05 in a later analysis. A later genetic analysis associated a missense DCLRE1C variant with V-gene and J-gene trimming of TCR beta chains, and an independent cohort replicated the association. About 17 rarely observed V segments, including chromosome 9 orphons, were excluded from the earlier analysis of several hundred of the donors because counts were too low. The cohort was sequenced for TCR beta chains only, and without alpha or paired-chain data the features that could be detected were limited. Three of the identified cytomegalovirus-associated TCR beta chains were confirmed in vitro to be specific for cytomegalovirus antigens. The study listed 164 TCR beta chains as associated with cytomegalovirus. When HLA alleles, especially DR and DQ, strongly co-occurred, TCR associations were difficult to assign to individual alleles. Sequencing depth was assumed to be roughly uniform across donors in the presence/absence analyses, though that assumption may not hold. A later analysis found that HLA-associated TCR beta chains were more clonally expanded and had lower generation probabilities than equally common non-associated chains. In an earlier analysis of fewer than 700 of the donors, most TCR beta V segments appeared in productive rearrangements about 87% or about 30% of the time, broadly matching IMGT annotations. Most TCR sequences were observed very rarely across donors, whereas some public TCRs were present in many individuals. CMV serostatus was the only immune exposure information available for the cohort. The authors suggested that the approach could potentially be generalized to other disease states and immunological phenotypes.

The cohort comprised under 700 healthy bone marrow donors. At the time of sampling, every cohort member was nominally healthy, though immune exposures that went unrecorded were likely present. The donor was CMV seronegative and was included in the group of several hundred seronegative cohort members. A peripheral blood sample was collected from each donor, and TCR beta sequencing was performed on peripheral blood mononuclear cells. Genomic DNA was extracted from the blood cell samples with the Qiagen DNeasy Blood Extraction Kit. Concerning this clone: This clone's antigen is unknown. The record has no base qualities; no much larger clone is one base away.

V and J are truncated by 0 bases and 5 bases respectively, leaving an intervening sequence of 10 bases. CDR3 length: 13 amino acids, cysteine to phenylalanine. CDR3 DNA only is kept here, 39 bases in frame from base 1. CDR1 SQVTM and CDR2 ANQGSEA are derived from the germline V gene. The TCR was taken from a man aged 40-50 years in good health and CMV-seronegative. The chain is made from TRBV29-1 and TRBJ1-1; no D gene call is confident. The material sequenced was PBMCs. For the CDR3, the sequence is CSVEEAVFTEAFF. At the DNA level, the sequence is TGCAGCGTTGAAGAGGCGGTTTTTACTGAAGCTTTCTTT.